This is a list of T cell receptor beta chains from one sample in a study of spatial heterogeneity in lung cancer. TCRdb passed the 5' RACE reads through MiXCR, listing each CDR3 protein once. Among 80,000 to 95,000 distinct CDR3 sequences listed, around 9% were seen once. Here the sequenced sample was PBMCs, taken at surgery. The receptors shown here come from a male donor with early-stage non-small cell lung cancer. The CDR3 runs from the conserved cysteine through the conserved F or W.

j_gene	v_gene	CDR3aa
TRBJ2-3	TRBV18	CASSPPGEDTQYF
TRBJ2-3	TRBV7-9	CASSRSGVSTDTQYF
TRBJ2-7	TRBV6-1	CASSDGQFYEQYF
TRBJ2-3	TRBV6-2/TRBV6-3	CASKPGQHAYTQYF
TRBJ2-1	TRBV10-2	CATLAGGPGEQFF
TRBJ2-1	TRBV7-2	CASRERDRSSYNEQFF
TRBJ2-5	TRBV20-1	CSAAGPSGAQETQYF
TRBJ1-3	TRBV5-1	CASSLGGDNSGNTIYF
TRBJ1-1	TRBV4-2	CASSQDNRGRTEAFF
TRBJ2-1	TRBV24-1	CATSDLTGGTYNEQFF
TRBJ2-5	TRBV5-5	CASSLARLVETQYF
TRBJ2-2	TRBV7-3	CASSLQGANGELFF
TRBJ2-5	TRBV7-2	CASSLQAGRIQETQYF
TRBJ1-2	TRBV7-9	CASSRTGTGVYGYTF
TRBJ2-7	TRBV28	CASRKDQYF
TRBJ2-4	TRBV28	CASRHTSGTSAKNIQYF
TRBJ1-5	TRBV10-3	CATQGTGLQPQHF
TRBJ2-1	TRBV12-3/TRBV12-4	CASTLLAGPYNEQFF
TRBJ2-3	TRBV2	CASSGGGSMNTQYF
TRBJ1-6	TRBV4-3	CASSQDGRNSPLHF
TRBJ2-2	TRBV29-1	CSVGLLLNTGELFF
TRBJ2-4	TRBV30	CAWMGENIQYF
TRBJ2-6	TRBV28	CASSIQGLETGANVLTF
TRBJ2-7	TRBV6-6	CASSYRREGVGEQYF
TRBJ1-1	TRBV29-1	CSVETGGVAEAFF
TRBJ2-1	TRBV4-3	CASSQDFTSVNSYNEQFF
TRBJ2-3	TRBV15	CATSRDPVDTQYF
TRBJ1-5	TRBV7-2	CASSLPWIEGQPQHF
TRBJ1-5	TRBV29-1	CSVGTGGNQPQHF
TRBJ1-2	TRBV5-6	CASSAQTAYGYTF
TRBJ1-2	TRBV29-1	CSVEGQGHGYTF
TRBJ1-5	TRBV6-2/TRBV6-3	CASKTDIGNQPQHF
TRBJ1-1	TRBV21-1	CASSKKNAGGNTEAFF
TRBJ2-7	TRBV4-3	CASSLTRSSYEQYF
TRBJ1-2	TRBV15	CATSRDARAYGYTF
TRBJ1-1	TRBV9	CASSVAPQNTEAFF
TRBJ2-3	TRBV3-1	CASSPLGRGAEDTQYF
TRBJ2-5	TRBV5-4	CASKTGGQETQYF
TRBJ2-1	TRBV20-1	CSAGLAGLSYNEQFF
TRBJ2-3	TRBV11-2	CASSSGLRGDTQYF
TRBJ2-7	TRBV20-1	CSAKTSSTYEQYF
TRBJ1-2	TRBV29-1	CSVLHRSNYGYTF
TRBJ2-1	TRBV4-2	CASTPTTNSYNEQFF
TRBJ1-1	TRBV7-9	CASSLVEGTEAFF
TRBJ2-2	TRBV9	CASSARENTGELFF
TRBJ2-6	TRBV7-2	CASSPYHRVSGANVLTF
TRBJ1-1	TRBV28	CASSLSLNTEAFF
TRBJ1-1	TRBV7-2	CASSLGQGAYTEAFF
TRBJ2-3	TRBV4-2	CASSQGGVGLTDTQYF
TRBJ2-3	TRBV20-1	CSASGIAGDGADTQYF
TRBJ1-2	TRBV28	CASSLVRGNYGYTF
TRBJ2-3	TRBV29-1	CSAQRRGVSDTQYF
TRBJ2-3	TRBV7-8	CASSPLTGQGTDTQYF
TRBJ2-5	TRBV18	CASSLYSGDQETQYF
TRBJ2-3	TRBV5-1	CASSFNGRGTDTQYF
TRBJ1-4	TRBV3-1	CASSQLPRQSTNEKLFF
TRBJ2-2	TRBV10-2	CASSEFGQPGELFF
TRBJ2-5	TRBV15	CATSRGGTSQETQYF
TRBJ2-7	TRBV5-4	CASSSPGQAAGYEQYF
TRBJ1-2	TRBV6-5	CASSPRDKASGYTF